This entry is about one T cell receptor (beta chain). Trimming stripped 0 bases from V and 7 bases from J, with 15 bases between. CDR1 and CDR2 from the germline V gene are LNHNV and YYDKDF (reference sequence). The CDR3 has 15 amino acids. The sample belongs to a study of T cell changes during pregnancy in multiple sclerosis. Method: immunoSEQ multiplex PCR; TCRdb's copy keeps in-frame clones and lacks some. Counted here are some 83,000 clones, around 93% occurring once; the ten biggest clones make up around 3.3%. This chain links TRBV15 with TRBJ2-5; unclear D gene. Source: PBMCs, taken in the first trimester of pregnancy. The TCR originated in a female donor in good health, serving as a control in a pregnancy study. Some clones in this sample may be carry-over from other donors' samples. CDR3 nucleotides: TGTGCCACCAGCAGAGATCGTGCTATTTCAGGGACCCAGTACTTC. Its protein product is CATSRDRAISGTQYF.